This T cell receptor beta chain appears in the sequencing data of a study of CD8+ T cells in alopecia areata. Looking at the study overall: Among treated patients, oral tofacitinib was administered at 5 to 10 mg twice daily. Tofacitinib dosing lasted 6 to 18 months, which was then followed by 6 months off drug.

This clone was recorded only once. Its target is unknown. Study-wide findings and caveats: The study found higher clonality in lesional than normal scalp, especially in alopecia totalis/universalis. Clarity of TCR sharing across patients fell short of that in mice, possibly HLA-related.

cDNA serving as the sequencing template came from extracted, reverse transcribed RNA. Here immunoSEQ multiplex PCR was the method, and the copy in TCRdb shows in-frame clones only, minus some. The top ten clones hold roughly 24% of a sample with 45,000 to 70,000 clones, around 96% of them seen once. The germline V gene encodes CDR1 SQVTM and CDR2 ANQGSEA. CDR3 length: 11 residues. V lost 6 bases and J lost 5, with 10 bases in between. J is TRBJ1-1 and V is TRBV29-1; D ambiguous. The source is a human donor with alopecia areata. This material consisted of CD8+ T cells sorted from blood, taken at week 0. The DNA of the CDR3 is TGCAGCGTCATTACGGGGACTGAAGCTTTCTTT. The encoded protein is CSVITGTEAFF.